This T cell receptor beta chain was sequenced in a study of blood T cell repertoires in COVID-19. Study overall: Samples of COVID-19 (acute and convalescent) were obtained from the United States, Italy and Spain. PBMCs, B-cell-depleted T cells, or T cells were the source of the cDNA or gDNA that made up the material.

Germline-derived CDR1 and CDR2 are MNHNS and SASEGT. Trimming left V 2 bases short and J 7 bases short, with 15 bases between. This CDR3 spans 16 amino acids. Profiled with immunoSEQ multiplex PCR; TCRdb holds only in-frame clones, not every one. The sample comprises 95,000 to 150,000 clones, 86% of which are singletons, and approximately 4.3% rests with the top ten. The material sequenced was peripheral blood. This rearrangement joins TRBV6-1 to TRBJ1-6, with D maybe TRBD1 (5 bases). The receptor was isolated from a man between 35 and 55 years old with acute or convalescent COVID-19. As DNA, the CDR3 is TGTGCCAGCAGTGAATTCACCGGGACTAACAATTCACCCCTCCACTTT. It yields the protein CASSEFTGTNNSPLHF.